Each of the 9 T cell receptor beta chains below was sequenced from the same sample in a study of blood T cells in healthy people across ages. Sample-barcoded 5' priming and a J-beta primer mix drove a second PCR of roughly 6 to 12 cycles. TCRdb used MiXCR to reprocess the 5' RACE reads, holding one entry per CDR3 protein. The data hold 800,000 to 950,000 distinct CDR3 sequences, with about 29% observed a single time. These data also formed part of another study, on T cells of mothers and their children.

The sequencing sample was made of blood. The source of these receptors is a woman in her forties in good health.

This clonotype showed up many times. The chain combines TRBV11-2 with TRBJ2-7; D could derive from TRBD1 or TRBD2 (5 bases each). Germline CDR1 and CDR2: SGHAT and FQNNGV. This CDR3 region has 14 residues. V was cut by 3 bases and J by 2 bases, with 11 bases left in between. The CDR3 DNA is TGTGCCAGCAGCTTCGTTGGGGGAACCTACGAGCAGTACTTC. Its protein product is CASSFVGGTYEQYF. The full variable domain, with the rest looked up from reference TRBV11-2 and TRBJ2-7, is EAGVAQSPRYKIIEKRQSVAFWCNPISGHATLYWYQQILGQGPKLLIQFQNNGVVDDSQLPKDRFSAERLKGVDSTLKIQPAKLEDSAVYLCASSFVGGTYEQYFGPGTRLTVT.

This clonotype was observed many times. The V call is TRBV15, the J call TRBJ1-2; the D is unclear. Trimming removed 0 bases from V and 4 bases from J, with 9 bases in between. Germline CDR1 reads LNHNV; CDR2 reads YYDKDF (reference sequence). This CDR3 spans 14 amino acids. The CDR3 nucleotides read TGTGCCACCAGCAGAGATGACCGATCCTATGGCTACACCTTC. It specifies CATSRDDRSYGYTF.

The V gene is TRBV20-1, the J gene TRBJ2-2; D is possibly TRBD1 or TRBD2 (5 bases each). From germline, CDR1 is DFQATT and CDR2 SNEGSKA (reference sequence). This CDR3 is 14 amino acids long. The germline V and J ends were trimmed by 5 bases and 6 bases, with 16 bases remaining between them. CDR3 in amino acids: CSARDGRRAGELFF. The CDR3 nucleotides are TGCAGTGCTCGGGACGGGCGCCGCGCCGGGGAGCTGTTTTTT.

CDR3 amino acids: CASSQATGTGFAEAFF. The DNA of the CDR3 is TGTGCCAGCAGCCAGGCCACCGGGACAGGGTTCGCTGAAGCTTTCTTT. The V gene is TRBV3-1, the J gene TRBJ1-1, with TRBD1 identical over 9 bases. With 3 bases clipped from V and 6 bases from J, the junction kept 11 bases outside the gene matches. Germline V CDR1 and CDR2: LGHDT, YNNKEL (reference sequence). The CDR3 totals 16 residues. Full variable domain (missing parts from reference TRBV3-1 and TRBJ1-1): DTAVSQTPKYLVTQMGNDKSIKCEQNLGHDTMYWYKQDSKKFLKIMFSYNNKELIINETVPNRFSPKSPDKAHLNLHINSLELGDSAVYFCASSQATGTGFAEAFFGQGTRLTVV.

This clonotype was recorded a few times. This sequence joins TRBV20-1 and TRBJ1-2; 7 positions match TRBD1. The CDR3 runs to 13 residues. Germline CDR1 DFQATT, CDR2 SNEGSKA (reference sequence). Trimming at V came to 6 bases and at J to 4 bases, leaving 8 bases not matched to a gene. The CDR3 DNA reads TGCAGTGCCGCGTTCGGGACAGTCTATGGCTACACCTTC. Translating gives CSAAFGTVYGYTF.

This clonotype occurred a few times. The chain couples TRBV28 to TRBJ2-7; TRBD2 might be the D (7 bases). This CDR3 spans 14 amino acids. Trimming removed 7 bases from V and 5 bases from J, with 18 bases in between. Germline CDR1 and CDR2: MDHEN and SYDVKM. The CDR3 protein is CASIPGGAVDEQYF. CDR3 nucleotides: TGTGCCAGCATCCCTGGGGGGGCAGTGGACGAGCAGTACTTC.

There are a few counts of this clonotype. The rearrangement joins TRBV6-1 to TRBJ1-5, with D possibly matching TRBD1 (6 bases). The CDR3 has 16 amino acids. The V gene lost 7 bases and the J gene lost 1 base, with 17 bases spanning the gap. Germline assignment: CDR1 MNHNS and CDR2 SASEGT. CDR3 in DNA: TGTGCCAGCACCGACGGGGGCGGGTGGAGCAATCAGCCCCAGCATTTT. Its translation is CASTDGGGWSNQPQHF.

On this clonotype: This may be a read error, as it is one base from a much larger clone. V is TRBV11-2 and J is TRBJ2-3; TRBD2 might be the D (5 bases). CDR1 is SGHAT and CDR2 is FQNNGV in the germline V gene. The CDR3 sequence is 15 residues long. V was trimmed by 5 bases and J by 4 bases, leaving 16 bases between them. CDR3 nucleotide sequence: TGTGCCAGCAGCCCAACCAGCATTAGCGCAGATACGCAGTATTTT. Translating it yields CASSPTSISADTQYF.

On this clonotype: Mismatch with germline at one junction end may stem from a read error. The V gene is TRBV5-1, the J gene TRBJ2-5, with unresolved D. The CDR3 has 15 amino acids. CDR1 and CDR2 from the germline V gene are SGHRS and YFSETQ. The CDR3 sequence: CASSSQGPSREAQYF. CDR3 in DNA: TGCGCCAGCAGCTCCCAAGGGCCAAGCAGAGAGGCCCAGTACTTC.